Below are 20 T cell receptor beta chains sequenced from a single sample in a study of cytomegalovirus exposure and HLA in healthy donors. 13 Jbeta primers and 60 Vbeta primers were used for the PCR. The repertoire was sequenced with immunoSEQ multiplex PCR; TCRdb's copy has only in-frame clones and lacks some. This sample has 45,000 to 65,000 clones, with 70% to 80% found just once. The material sequenced was PBMCs. The receptors were gathered from a woman aged 40-49 years in good health and CMV-seropositive.

This clone was detected only a few times. V usage is TRBV19 and J usage is TRBJ1-2, with D tentatively TRBD1 (6 bases). Germline-derived CDR1 and CDR2 are LNHDA and SQIVND (reference sequence). V lost 4 bases, J lost 5 bases, and 17 bases lay in between. This CDR3 has 15 amino acids. Written as DNA, the CDR3 is TGTGCCAGTAGTAGCCGGACAGCCGGATTTTATGGCTACACCTTC. It yields the protein CASSSRTAGFYGYTF.

The chain employs TRBV5-1 and TRBJ1-3; D might be TRBD1 (6 bases). Between the trimmed V and J ends, which lost 5 bases and 0 bases, there was a span of 12 bases. Germline loops: CDR1 SGHRS, CDR2 YFSETQ. The length of the CDR3 is 15 residues. DNA of the CDR3: TGCGCCAGCAGTCTGGGGGCCAGCTCTGGAAACACCATATATTTT. Amino acid sequence: CASSLGASSGNTIYF.

The gene calls are TRBV19 and TRBJ1-3; possibly TRBD1 for D (6 bases). Germline V gene sequence: CDR1 LNHDA, CDR2 SQIVND (reference sequence). Trimming removed 6 bases from V and 0 bases from J, with 15 bases in between. The length of the CDR3 is 16 residues. The DNA for the CDR3 is TGTGCCAGTAGCTCTCTGGGGGCGAGCTCTGGAAACACCATATATTTT. Its translation: CASSSLGASSGNTIYF.

This rearrangement joins TRBV6-5 to TRBJ2-5, with 10 bases aligning to TRBD1. Germline CDR1 is MNHEY and CDR2 is SVGAGI. Trimming removed 6 bases from V and 5 bases from J; junction bases left unmatched: 3. The CDR3 consists of 13 residues. The CDR3 sequence: CASSWGQGETQYF. The CDR3 DNA sequence: TGTGCCAGCAGCTGGGGACAGGGGGAGACCCAGTACTTC.

The rearrangement uses TRBV9 and TRBJ1-1; 10 nucleotides match TRBD1. The CDR3 consists of 14 residues. CDR1 SGDLS and CDR2 YYNGEE come from the germline V gene. Trimming cost V 3 bases and J 3 bases; bases outside gene matches: 2. The CDR3: CASSAGQGDTEAFF. In DNA form, the CDR3 reads TGTGCCAGCAGCGCAGGACAGGGGGACACTGAAGCTTTCTTT. The full variable domain, completed using reference TRBV9 and TRBJ1-1, is DSGVTQTPKHLITATGQRVTLRCSPRSGDLSVYWYQQSLDQGLQFLIQYYNGEERAKGNILERFSAQQFPDLHSELNLSSLELGDSALYFCASSAGQGDTEAFFGQGTRLTVV.

The rearrangement links TRBV7-9 to TRBJ1-1, with D possibly being TRBD1 (6 bases). V lost 3 bases and J 7 bases, leaving 15 bases between the germline ends. The CDR3 is 14 residues long. Germline CDR1 is SEHNR and CDR2 is FQNEAQ (reference sequence). CDR3 DNA: TGTGCCAGCAGCTTCAGCCGGGACACCAGTGAAGCTTTCTTT. Translated, it gives CASSFSRDTSEAFF.

The chain couples TRBV6-6 to TRBJ2-7; TRBD1 aligns across 7 bases. Germline V lookup: CDR1 MNHNY, CDR2 SVGAGI (reference sequence). J was trimmed by 2 bases and V by 4 bases; bases with no gene match: 5. CDR3 size: 14 residues. This CDR3 reads CASSSGTAPYEQYF. Here the CDR3 DNA reads TGTGCCAGCAGTTCTGGGACAGCCCCCTACGAGCAGTACTTC.

This clone occurred a few times. This sequence joins TRBV30 and TRBJ1-1, with D unclear. From germline, CDR1 is GTSNPN and CDR2 SVGIG (reference sequence). The CDR3 length is 11 residues. V dropped 5 bases and J dropped 1 base, with 5 bases sitting between them. CDR3 sequence reads: CAWGRNTEAFF. In nucleotides, the CDR3 is TGTGCCTGGGGGAGGAACACTGAAGCTTTCTTT. Full variable domain (outside the CDR3, taken from reference TRBV30 and TRBJ1-1): SQTIHQWPATLVQPVGSPLSLECTVEGTSNPNLYWYRQAAGRGLQLLFYSVGIGQISSEVPQNLSASRPQDRQFILSSKKLLLSDSGFYLCAWGRNTEAFFGQGTRLTVV.

This clone came up a few times. The CDR3 DNA is TGTGCCAGCAGGGGGACAGGGGGTCAGCCCCAGCATTTT. Translating it yields CASRGTGGQPQHF. The gene calls are TRBV2 and TRBJ1-5, with TRBD1 identical over 11 bases. This CDR3 region has 13 residues. Germline CDR1 is SNHLY and CDR2 is FYNNEI. The ends lost 6 bases at V and 6 bases at J; junction bases unmatched: 1.

This rearrangement joins TRBV27 to TRBJ2-2; 11 nucleotides align to TRBD1. CDR1 is MNHEY, CDR2 SMNVEV, per germline (reference sequence). This CDR3 comprises 19 residues. V lost 6 bases, J lost 6 bases, and 18 bases stayed unmatched. Written as DNA, the CDR3 is TGTGCCAGCAGCCTTAATTCCCGAATGGGACAGGGGGGCCCCGGGGAGCTGTTTTTT. Encoded protein: CASSLNSRMGQGGPGELFF.

The V and J genes are TRBV7-6 and TRBJ2-2; D is unresolved. Trimming took 6 bases from V and 5 from J, leaving 10 bases between them. CDR1 is SGHVS and CDR2 is FNYEAQ in the germline V gene. This CDR3 comprises 13 residues. CDR3 sequence reads: CASRHERTGELFF. The CDR3, as DNA: TGTGCCAGCAGACACGAGAGGACCGGGGAGCTGTTTTTT. The full variable domain, completed using reference TRBV7-6 and TRBJ2-2, is GAGVSQSPRYKVTKRGQDVALRCDPISGHVSLYWYRQALGQGPEFLTYFNYEAQQDKSGLPNDRFSAERPEGSISTLTIQRTEQRDSAMYRCASRHERTGELFFGEGSRLTVL.

The genes are TRBV5-1 and TRBJ1-6, with a possible D match to TRBD1 (5 bases). Germline assignment: CDR1 SGHRS and CDR2 YFSETQ. Trimming shortened V by 0 bases and J by 0 bases, and 13 bases separated the two germline ends. CDR3 length equals 18 residues. The chain's CDR3 is CASSLEGKLSSYNSPLHF. CDR3 DNA sequence: TGCGCCAGCAGCTTGGAGGGGAAACTGAGCTCCTATAATTCACCCCTCCACTTT.

The rearrangement joins TRBV28 to TRBJ2-5; TRBD2 aligns across 9 bases. Trimming at V came to 4 bases and at J to 4 bases, leaving 10 bases not matched to a gene. This CDR3 spans 16 amino acids. From germline, CDR1 is MDHEN and CDR2 SYDVKM. The CDR3 loop reads CASSSGVAGALETQYF. DNA of the CDR3: TGTGCCAGCAGTTCCGGGGTAGCGGGGGCCCTAGAGACCCAGTACTTC.

V is TRBV2 and J is TRBJ1-5; D gene ambiguous. CDR3 length: 14 residues. Germline CDR1 reads SNHLY; CDR2 reads FYNNEI. Deletions cut 2 bases from V and 2 bases from J, with 7 bases between. The CDR3 bases are TGTGCCAGCAGTGAAATGGAGGGCAATCAGCCCCAGCATTTT. It codes for CASSEMEGNQPQHF.

Only one count was recorded for this clone. The chain links TRBV15 to TRBJ1-3; the D is unclear. V was shortened by 1 base and J by 0 bases, with 10 bases between the two germline ends. There are 16 residues in the CDR3. CDR1 LNHNV and CDR2 YYDKDF come from the germline V gene (reference sequence). In nucleotides, the CDR3 is TGTGCCACCAGCAGAGTGGCAGGACTCTCTGGAAACACCATATATTTT. Residues: CATSRVAGLSGNTIYF.

This chain connects TRBV11-1 to TRBJ1-1; D gene unclear. Germline V lookup: CDR1 SGHAT, CDR2 FQDESV (reference sequence). Trimming stripped 1 base from V and 3 bases from J, with 9 bases between. The CDR3 loop spans 14 amino acids. This chain's CDR3 is CASSLVRGDTEAFF. The CDR3 DNA reads as TGTGCCAGCAGCTTAGTACGGGGAGACACTGAAGCTTTCTTT.

The chain employs TRBV6-1 and TRBJ1-2; 7 bases map to TRBD1. In germline, CDR1 is MNHNS, CDR2 SASEGT. The CDR3 covers 15 residues. The V gene end was trimmed by 10 bases and the J gene end by 7 bases; junction bases not matched to a gene: 18. The CDR3 DNA reads as TGTGCCACCAGATCCATAACGGCAGGGGGTATTGGCTACACCTTC. Its translation: CATRSITAGGIGYTF.

V is TRBV19 and J is TRBJ1-2; TRBD1 matches at 7 bases. V gave up 5 bases and J gave up 5 bases; unmatched junction bases: 14. Germline CDR1 reads LNHDA; CDR2 reads SQIVND (reference sequence). The CDR3 is 16 amino acids. CDR3: CASSARQGEALYGYTF. In DNA form, the CDR3 reads TGTGCCAGTAGTGCCCGACAGGGAGAGGCGTTATATGGCTACACCTTC.

This CDR3 reads CASSSNRAKNSPLHF. The CDR3 nucleotides read TGCGCCAGCAGCTCAAACAGGGCCAAGAATTCACCCCTCCACTTT. The chain combines TRBV5-1 with TRBJ1-6, with D tentatively TRBD1 (6 bases). The V gene lost 3 bases and the J gene lost 7 bases, with 14 bases spanning the gap. This CDR3 spans 15 amino acids. Germline assignment: CDR1 SGHRS and CDR2 YFSETQ.

The V call is TRBV7-3, the J call TRBJ2-3; 10 bases map to TRBD2. Per the germline V gene, CDR1 is SGHTA and CDR2 is FQGTGA. V was pared by 8 bases and J by 4 bases, with 9 bases of the junction left unmatched. This CDR3 spans 15 amino acids. Written as DNA, the CDR3 is TGTGCCAGCTCCCAAGGCGGGACTAGCGCAGATACGCAGTATTTT. Protein: CASSQGGTSADTQYF. The complete variable domain, with remaining parts taken from reference TRBV7-3 and TRBJ2-3, reads GAGVSQTPSNKVTEKGKYVELRCDPISGHTALYWYRQSLGQGPEFLIYFQGTGAADDSGLPNDRFFAVRPEGSVSTLKIQRTERGDSAVYLCASSQGGTSADTQYFGPGTRLTVL.